This TCR beta chain was obtained from a study of T-cell memory formation after mild COVID-19. Whole-study context: TCR clustering was largely donor specific. The study's findings and limits: There was a balanced CD4/CD8 profile in clones contracting day 15 to 85, and later expanders leaned CD4+. The main location of contracting CD4+ clones was CM and EM, and that of contracting CD8+ clones was EMRA.

Using constant-segment primers, 5'RACE produced TCR alpha and TCR beta cDNA libraries carrying sample barcodes and UMIs. TCRdb re-analysed the 5' RACE reads in MiXCR, keeping a single row per CDR3 protein. Here the sample spans roughly 550,000 distinct CDR3 sequences, about a fifth being singletons. Deletions cut 10 bases from V and 9 bases from J, with 13 bases between. Looked up from germline, CDR1 is SGHNT and CDR2 is YENEEA. This CDR3 is built from 11 residues. As for this clonotype: Its target is not known.

The TCR originated in an adult woman who had mild COVID-19 (a few samples of this study predate the infection). Cell type and time point are not known. The chain couples TRBV11-3 to TRBJ2-1; D may be TRBD2 (6 bases). The sample consisted of PBMCs or a T cell subset sorted from them (not recorded which). The CDR3 spells CATDLGGEQFF. The DNA for the CDR3 is TGTGCCACCGACCTCGGGGGTGAGCAGTTCTTC.